The clone carrying this TCR beta chain came up many times. The target antigen is unknown. Trimming at V came to 6 bases and at J to 7 bases, leaving 13 bases not matched to a gene. In germline, CDR1 is SNHLY, CDR2 FYNNEI. This CDR3 spans 15 amino acids. With iRepertoire HTBI primers and Arm-PCR of CDR3 regions, TCR beta libraries were built. TCRdb re-derived calls from the multiplex PCR reads in MiXCR, one entry per CDR3 protein. The sample carries approximately 500,000 distinct CDR3 sequences, 20% to 25% recorded once. The data are from a study of regulatory T cells in long-lasting Graves disease. The overall study: Patients with persistent Graves' disease had over 5 years of antithyroid drugs and persistent TSH receptor antibodies. Study-level points and caveats: TRBV28, TRBJ1-2 and TRBJ2-5 were segments that persistent disease favored. Persistent patients had a count of shared public clonotypes (2,741) that exceeded that of new patients (around 1,000).

Noted time point: persistent/refractory GD, antithyroid drugs over 5 years with positive TRAb. PBMC RNA served as the TCR library source. Patients met American Thyroid Association criteria for Graves' disease. V usage is TRBV2 and J usage is TRBJ2-7; 9 bases are a match to TRBD1. The TCR originated in a female donor with Graves disease. Sequenced material: peripheral blood mononuclear cells (PBMCs), taken when the disease was refractory, from a patient treated with antithyroid drugs. This CDR3 is CASSGSPGTGSEQYF. The CDR3, as DNA: TGTGCCAGCAGCGGGAGTCCCGGGACAGGGAGTGAGCAGTACTTC.